This entry describes one T cell receptor beta chain. Its antigen is currently unknown. The sample belongs to a study of memory CD4+ T cells and cytomegalovirus serostatus. The sort gate was single viable CD3+CD4+CD8-CD45RO+ cells for memory CD4+ T cells. CMV serostatus came from serum IgG against pp150, pp28, p38, p52. Total CD4+ T cells were enriched by CD4 positive selection. Sequenced by immunoSEQ multiplex PCR; TCRdb stores in-frame clones only, minus some. The sample lists some 52,000 clones, around 83% occurring once. There are 15 residues in the CDR3. Germline V gene sequence: CDR1 MDHEN, CDR2 SYDVKM. Trimming cost V 6 bases and J 3 bases; bases outside gene matches: 8. The study's findings and limits: About 40% of the roughly 150 known CMV-associated TCRbeta sequences appeared in CD4+ memory. The CMV-associated TCR signature appears largely within the CD4+ memory repertoire.

The chain couples TRBV28 to TRBJ2-3, with 8 bases lining up with TRBD2. This receptor was obtained from an adult in good health and CMV-seropositive. Sequencing used memory CD4+ T cells from blood. CDR3 DNA: TGTGCCAGCAGCCGAGCGGGAGCTAGAACAGATACGCAGTATTTT. Protein: CASSRAGARTDTQYF.